This T cell receptor (beta chain) came from a study of T cell responses to AZD1222 COVID-19 vaccine. The study's findings and limits: Nearly half of spike-specific TCRs reportedly go after variant regions that carry no mutations. Spike-specific TCRs gained breadth and depth after people received two AZD1222 doses.

Clones were sequenced by immunoSEQ multiplex PCR, and TCRdb holds only the in-frame ones, with some missing. The sample consists of 70,000 to 95,000 clones, about 92% of them appearing once. The germline V gene has CDR1 KGHDR and CDR2 SFDVKD. V was cut by 5 bases and J by 6 bases, with 14 bases left in between. CDR3 length equals 14 residues. Remarks on this clone: The antigen remains undetermined.

The sample was peripheral blood, taken on day 0 of AZD1222 vaccination. This receptor was obtained from an adult in good health. This rearrangement joins TRBV24-1 to TRBJ2-3; D possibly corresponds to TRBD1 (5 bases). The CDR3 DNA follows: TGTGCCACCAGTGCGTCCAGGGTTCTGGATACGCAGTATTTT. It yields the protein CATSASRVLDTQYF.